This T cell receptor beta chain was identified during a study of blood T cell repertoires in COVID-19. Study-wide context: The origin of the acute and convalescent COVID-19 samples was the United States, Italy and Spain. The cDNA or gDNA used as material had been derived from T cells, B-cell-depleted T cells, or PBMCs.

This clone has a handful of counts. V lost 0 bases to trimming and J lost 5 bases, with 14 bases between them. The germline CDR1 and CDR2 sequences are SGHRS and YFSETQ. CDR3 length: 15 residues. In the original workflow: Nucleated cell number was recorded as an estimate derived from reference gene primer amplification. Libraries were prepared by immunoSEQ multiplex PCR; TCRdb keeps only in-frame clonotypes and omits some of them. That table furnishes V, J and clone size, whereas the DNA furnished D and trimming. The sample lists over 600,000 clones; over 80% were seen once. The material sequenced was peripheral blood. This receptor was identified in a young woman with acute or convalescent COVID-19. V usage is TRBV5-1 and J usage is TRBJ1-1, with D unresolved. CDR3 region: CASSLDQAPGTEAFF. Written as DNA, the CDR3 is TGCGCCAGCAGCTTGGATCAGGCGCCGGGAACTGAAGCTTTCTTT.